The sequence of this T cell receptor (beta chain) was determined in a study of cytomegalovirus exposure and HLA in healthy donors. The wider study: The early release's HLA-typed donors yielded 80 million to 95 million unique TCRs.

This CDR3 has 15 residues. Germline assignment: CDR1 SNHLY and CDR2 FYNNEI. V was clipped by 2 bases and J by 6 bases, with 14 bases between them. The PCR was carried out with 60 Vbeta primers and 13 Jbeta primers. Using immunoSEQ multiplex PCR, the repertoire was profiled, and TCRdb retains in-frame clones only, with some absent. The sample has around 270,000 clones, about four fifths seen once; the top ten hold around 0.33%. This sequence originates from a girl aged 2-10 years in good health and CMV-seronegative. Sequenced: PBMCs. The gene calls are TRBV2 and TRBJ1-5; D possibly corresponds to TRBD1 (6 bases). CDR3 sequence reads: CASSEIRGAVQPQHF. The CDR3 nucleotides read TGTGCCAGCAGTGAAATACGGGGGGCGGTTCAGCCCCAGCATTTT. Complete variable domain (other parts from reference TRBV2 and TRBJ1-5): EPEVTQTPSHQVTQMGQEVILRCVPISNHLYFYWYRQILGQKVEFLVSFYNNEISEKSEIFDDQFSVERPDGSNFTLKIRSTKLEDSAMYFCASSEIRGAVQPQHFGDGTRLSIL.